The source of this T cell receptor (beta chain) is a study of T-cell reconstitution after alpha-beta-depleted transplantation in children. Study-wide findings and caveats: Most T-cell counts and diversity one year after the transplant came from T cells that were newly produced. Expanded clones from the graft, numbering several hundred, reportedly supplied alpha-beta T cells about two months after transplant.

Unique molecular identifiers featured in how the TCRbeta library was prepared. TCRdb analysed the PCR reads with MiXCR anew, one entry per CDR3 protein. The sample lists some 200,000 distinct CDR3 sequences, about 11% occurring once. At least ten counts were recorded for this clonotype. What it binds is unknown. The CDR3 runs to 16 residues. Germline lookup yields CDR1 MRHNA and CDR2 SNTAGT. V gave up 5 bases and J gave up 8 bases; unmatched junction bases: 10. This material consisted of PBMCs, taken before TCRalphabeta/CD19-depleted stem cell transplant. The V and J genes are TRBV6-4 and TRBJ2-1, with 12 bases matching TRBD2. This TCR was sampled from a child under three years old with acute myeloid leukemia, due to receive a stem cell transplant. The CDR3 DNA follows: TGTGCCAGCAGTTCCCTAGCGGGAGGGCCCAGGGATGAGCAGTTCTTC. The encoded protein is CASSSLAGGPRDEQFF.